This T cell receptor (beta chain) derives from a study of blood T cells in healthy people across ages. It was with a sample-barcoded 5' primer and a J-beta primer mix that a second PCR of roughly 7 to 12 cycles was run. TCRdb re-called the 5' RACE reads with MiXCR, one entry per CDR3 protein. Here the sample spans hundreds of thousands of distinct CDR3 sequences, 20% to 30% being singletons. V lost 0 bases and J 4 bases, leaving 7 bases between the germline ends. The CDR3 sequence is 13 residues long. Germline CDR1 reads SGDLS; CDR2 reads YYNGEE. This clonotype was detected only a few times. No antigen is known for it. It was ten milliliters of peripheral blood that were drawn from each donor. Study-level results: With age, beta diversity per million T cells declined roughly linearly, significantly by 30 to 40.

This sample also appeared in a second study, on T cells of mothers and their children. From that report: Sequencing returned over 9 million TCR beta CDR3 reads per mother and roughly 3.1 million per child. Biologically related mothers and children overlapped slightly more than unrelated pairs, a non-significant difference.

Sequences were obtained from blood. V and J are TRBV9 and TRBJ1-2, with D perhaps matching TRBD1 (6 bases). The source is a boy aged 5-17 years in good health. CDR3 in DNA: TGTGCCAGCAGCGTAGAAGGGGGCTATGGCTACACCTTC. As protein: CASSVEGGYGYTF.